The 27 T cell receptor beta chains reported below all come from one sample, sequenced in a study of shared clonotypes between healthy human individuals. Positively selected for CCR7, the CD45RO-negative cells used as naive CD8 cells excluded terminally differentiated effector memory CD45RA+ cells. Clones were sequenced by immunoSEQ multiplex PCR, and TCRdb holds only the in-frame ones, with some missing. The sample lists some 2 million clones; around 96% were seen once. The sequenced material came from naive CD8+ T cells sorted from blood. These TCRs come from a man between 18 and 29 years old in good health.

The chain carries TRBV11-2 and TRBJ2-7, with D perhaps assigned TRBD1 or TRBD2 (7 bases each). Trimming shortened V by 1 base and J by 1 base, and 20 bases separated the two germline ends. Germline CDR1 SGHAT, CDR2 FQNNGV. CDR3 length: 18 residues. The CDR3: CASSLGDRVGGESYEQYF. CDR3 DNA: TGTGCCAGCAGCTTAGGAGACAGGGTTGGGGGGGAGTCCTACGAGCAGTACTTC.

The CDR3 reads CASSLLVPSGLSYEQYF. The CDR3, as DNA: TGTGCCAGCAGTTTATTAGTCCCTAGCGGACTCTCCTACGAGCAGTACTTC. V and J are TRBV28 and TRBJ2-7, with 7 bases that match TRBD2. The CDR3 contains 17 residues. Germline values: CDR1 MDHEN, CDR2 SYDVKM. The V segment lost 1 base and the J segment 0 bases; nucleotides outside the gene matches: 9. Based on the CDR3 plus reference TRBV28 and TRBJ2-7, the full variable domain is DVKVTQSSRYLVKRTGEKVFLECVQDMDHENMFWYRQDPGLGLRLIYFSYDVKMKEKGDIPEGYSVSREKKERFSLILESASTNQTSMYLCASSLLVPSGLSYEQYFGPGTRLTVT.

The chain employs TRBV7-6 and TRBJ1-2; possible D gene TRBD1, 6 bases. Germline assignment: CDR1 SGHVS and CDR2 FNYEAQ. V was pared by 6 bases and J by 0 bases, with 14 bases between. This CDR3 has 15 amino acids. The CDR3 DNA is TGTGCCAGCAGAGGCGGGGCAGGGGCTAACTATGGCTACACCTTC. Translating gives CASRGGAGANYGYTF.

Only one count was recorded for this clone. Other DNA sequences in the sample encode the same CDR3. The chain combines TRBV6-5 with TRBJ2-7, with no clear D. The germline CDR1 and CDR2 sequences are MNHEY and SVGAGI. The CDR3 has 12 residues. Between the trimmed V and J ends, which lost 2 bases and 4 bases, there was a span of 6 bases. The CDR3 sequence: CASSYNGYEQYF. CDR3 nucleotides: TGTGCCAGCAGTTACAACGGGTACGAGCAGTACTTC.

In DNA form, the CDR3 reads TGTGCCATCAGTGAGTTCCCTCCGGGGGGAAACTATGGCTACACCTTC. It encodes CAISEFPPGGNYGYTF. The chain carries TRBV10-3 and TRBJ1-2; possibly TRBD1 for D (5 bases). The CDR3 spans 16 residues. Per the germline V gene, CDR1 is ENHRY and CDR2 is SYGVKD. V was clipped by 1 base and J by 2 bases, with 14 bases between them.

The count of this clone is one. The chain recombines TRBV2 with TRBJ2-1; 8 nucleotides align to TRBD2. CDR3 length: 14 amino acids. Germline assignment: CDR1 SNHLY and CDR2 FYNNEI. The V gene end was trimmed by 9 bases and the J gene end by 3 bases; junction bases not matched to a gene: 7. Written as DNA, the CDR3 is TGTGCCAGGTCAGCGGGAGAGTTCTACAATGAGCAGTTCTTC. Its protein is CARSAGEFYNEQFF.

The chain has TRBV12-5 and TRBJ1-2, with 12 bases matching TRBD1. CDR1 and CDR2 (germline): LGHNT, FRNRAP. Trimming removed 4 bases from V and 1 base from J; junction bases left unmatched: 10. CDR3 length equals 18 residues. The CDR3 DNA sequence: TGTGCTAGTGGTTCCGGGACAGGGGGCTTCCTGCTTAACTATGGCTACACCTTC. Translating it yields CASGSGTGGFLLNYGYTF.

In DNA, the CDR3 is TGTGCCAGCGCCCGAGTGGCAAGGGACGAGCAGTACTTC. It yields the protein CASARVARDEQYF. This chain joins TRBV28 and TRBJ2-7, with unresolved D. The CDR3 contains 13 residues. V lost 8 bases to trimming and J lost 5 bases, with 16 bases between them. CDR1 and CDR2 (germline): MDHEN, SYDVKM.

This chain links TRBV27 with TRBJ2-7; D uncertain. Trimming left V 2 bases short and J 4 bases short, with 9 bases between. The CDR3 sequence is 13 residues long. CDR1 is MNHEY, CDR2 SMNVEV, per germline (reference sequence). CDR3 DNA: TGTGCCAGCAGTTTAACGGGCAAATACGAGCAGTACTTC. Protein: CASSLTGKYEQYF.

The chain combines TRBV7-9 with TRBJ1-1; D ambiguous. The CDR3 length is 16 residues. Germline V CDR1 and CDR2: SEHNR, FQNEAQ (reference sequence). Deletions cut 2 bases from V and 5 bases from J, with 18 bases between. The CDR3 DNA reads TGTGCCAGCAGCTTAACTGGGCTTGGGGTTGGGACTGAAGCTTTCTTT. It translates to CASSLTGLGVGTEAFF.

V usage is TRBV28 and J usage is TRBJ2-2, with D perhaps TRBD1 (5 bases). V was shortened by 3 bases and J by 7 bases, with 9 bases between the two germline ends. Germline values: CDR1 MDHEN, CDR2 SYDVKM. The CDR3 sequence is 13 residues long. CDR3 bases: TGTGCCAGCAGTTTTAGGGGTGGCGGGGAGCTGTTTTTT. Amino acids: CASSFRGGGELFF.

The rearrangement joins TRBV27 to TRBJ1-1, with 8 bases identical to TRBD1. The CDR3 runs 15 residues. In germline, CDR1 is MNHEY, CDR2 SMNVEV (reference sequence). V was pared by 5 bases and J by 1 base, with 6 bases of the junction left unmatched. The CDR3 spells CASSVLGQENTEAFF. In nucleotides, the CDR3 is TGTGCCAGCAGTGTTCTGGGACAGGAGAACACTGAAGCTTTCTTT.

This clone was found once. The chain couples TRBV29-1 to TRBJ1-2; TRBD1 aligns across 8 bases. V lost 6 bases and J lost 8; bases outside the gene matches: 14. Germline CDR1 reads SQVTM; CDR2 reads ANQGSEA. CDR3 size: 14 residues. CDR3 residues: CSVLASWDRRGYTF. Written as DNA, the CDR3 is TGCAGCGTGCTCGCTAGTTGGGACAGGAGGGGCTACACCTTC.

The chain is built from TRBV6-5 and TRBJ2-7; D tentatively reads TRBD1 or TRBD2 (5 bases each). V lost 8 bases to trimming and J lost 1 base, with 12 bases between them. Germline V gene data show CDR1 as MNHEY and CDR2 as SVGAGI. This CDR3 region has 13 residues. CDR3 in DNA: TGTGCCAGCGGGACGATGATTTCCTACGAGCAGTACTTC. This encodes CASGTMISYEQYF.

The chain has TRBV13 and TRBJ2-5; no reliable D call. The V end lost 3 bases, the J end lost 0 bases, and 8 bases lay between the germline ends. The CDR3 covers 14 residues. Germline CDR1 is PRHDT and CDR2 is FYEKMQ (reference sequence). CDR3 DNA sequence: TGTGCCAGCAGCTTTGACCGTAACCAAGAGACCCAGTACTTC. Translating it yields CASSFDRNQETQYF.

J is TRBJ1-2 and V is TRBV14; D is uncertain. Germline V gives CDR1 SGHDN, CDR2 FVKESK. The CDR3 is 13 amino acids. Trimming took 2 bases from V and 3 from J, leaving 7 bases between them. CDR3 loop: CASSQSRDYGYTF. For the CDR3, the DNA is TGTGCCAGCAGCCAATCACGGGACTATGGCTACACCTTC. Full variable domain (outside the CDR3, taken from reference TRBV14 and TRBJ1-2): EAGVTQFPSHSVIEKGQTVTLRCDPISGHDNLYWYRRVMGKEIKFLLHFVKESKQDESGMPNNRFLAERTGGTYSTLKVQPAELEDSGVYFCASSQSRDYGYTFGSGTRLTVV.

The gene calls are TRBV15 and TRBJ2-7, with TRBD2 matching 11 bases. The CDR3 covers 14 residues. Germline-derived CDR1 and CDR2 are LNHNV and YYDKDF (reference sequence). The V segment lost 8 bases and the J segment 4 bases; nucleotides outside the gene matches: 7. The CDR3: CATAVAGGPYEQYF. In DNA, the CDR3 is TGTGCCACCGCGGTAGCGGGGGGGCCGTACGAGCAGTACTTC.

There are many counts of this clone. The same CDR3 can be traced to other DNA sequences in this sample. This chain links TRBV11-2 with TRBJ2-2; D is uncertain. V was clipped by 3 bases and J by 2 bases, with 4 bases between them. CDR1 SGHAT and CDR2 FQNNGV come from the germline V gene. The CDR3 spans 13 residues. CDR3 sequence: CASSFLNTGELFF. The DNA of the CDR3 is TGTGCCAGCAGCTTCCTCAACACCGGGGAGCTGTTTTTT.

This CDR3 is CASSHQGGNEQFF. The CDR3 region has the DNA TGTGCCAGCAGTCATCAGGGGGGCAATGAGCAGTTCTTC. The V gene is TRBV27, the J gene TRBJ2-1; the D gene is possibly TRBD1 (7 bases). Germline CDR1 MNHEY, CDR2 SMNVEV (reference sequence). Trimming shortened V by 5 bases and J by 6 bases, and 11 bases separated the two germline ends. This CDR3 contains 13 residues.

The V gene is TRBV6-5, the J gene TRBJ2-7; 11 bases align to TRBD1. V lost 2 bases, J lost 10 bases, and 4 bases stayed unmatched. CDR1 MNHEY and CDR2 SVGAGI come from the germline V gene. The CDR3 sequence is 13 residues long. CDR3 amino acids: CASSYGTGGNQYF. The CDR3 DNA reads as TGTGCCAGCAGTTACGGGACAGGGGGAAATCAGTACTTC.

The chain combines TRBV28 with TRBJ1-1; possibly TRBD1 for D (6 bases). The V gene lost 5 bases and the J gene lost 0 bases, with 16 bases spanning the gap. The CDR3 is 16 residues long. Germline CDR1 MDHEN, CDR2 SYDVKM. DNA for the CDR3: TGTGCCAGCAGTGCCTCGGGAGGGGACATGAACACTGAAGCTTTCTTT. Protein product: CASSASGGDMNTEAFF.

The rearrangement joins TRBV10-1 to TRBJ2-1; no definite D call. Germline CDR1 is WNHNN and CDR2 is SYGVQD (reference sequence). The CDR3 is 13 amino acids. Trimming stripped 5 bases from V and 5 bases from J, with 10 bases between. The CDR3 DNA is TGCGCCAGCAGTCGAACTGGGCACAATGAGCAGTTCTTC. Residues: CASSRTGHNEQFF.

This sequence joins TRBV5-6 and TRBJ2-2; D may be TRBD2 (6 bases). This CDR3 has 16 amino acids. V lost 5 bases and J 7 bases, leaving 21 bases between the germline ends. CDR1 SGHDT and CDR2 YYEEEE come from the germline V gene. The CDR3 loop is CASSYGTPLGIGELFF. The CDR3, as DNA: TGTGCCAGCAGTTACGGGACTCCCTTGGGGATCGGGGAGCTGTTTTTT.

Concerning this clone itself: This same CDR3 is encoded by further DNA sequences in the sample. The chain joins TRBV27 to TRBJ1-4, with a possible D match to TRBD1 (5 bases). Germline V gene sequence: CDR1 MNHEY, CDR2 SMNVEV (reference sequence). This CDR3 region has 14 residues. V was pared by 4 bases and J by 4 bases, with 10 bases between. The CDR3 nucleotides read TGTGCCAGCAGTTCCCGGGACGGTAATGAAAAACTGTTTTTT. Translating gives CASSSRDGNEKLFF.

The genes are TRBV15 and TRBJ2-1; 10 bases match TRBD2. The germline V gene has CDR1 LNHNV and CDR2 YYDKDF (reference sequence). V lost 3 bases to trimming and J lost 2 bases; unmatched junction nucleotides: 13. The CDR3 loop spans 19 amino acids. In DNA form, the CDR3 reads TGTGCCACCAGCAGTGCGTGGGGGAAGCGGGAGGGCCCCTACAATGAGCAGTTCTTC. Encoded protein: CATSSAWGKREGPYNEQFF.

The V and J genes are TRBV4-1 and TRBJ2-7; 7 bases are a match to TRBD1. The CDR3 is 14 residues long. Germline CDR1 is MGHRA and CDR2 is YSYEKL. Trimming cost V 5 bases and J 0 bases; bases outside gene matches: 4. CDR3 nucleotides: TGCGCCAGCAGCACTAACAGGGGCTCCTACGAGCAGTACTTC. It specifies CASSTNRGSYEQYF.

The sample holds a few counts of this clone. The rearrangement links TRBV7-6 to TRBJ2-7; TRBD1 matches 11 bases. The V segment lost 4 bases and the J segment 3 bases; nucleotides outside the gene matches: 2. The CDR3 has 14 residues. CDR1 and CDR2 (germline): SGHVS, FNYEAQ. DNA for the CDR3: TGTGCCAGCAGCTCCGGGACAGGGGGCTACGAGCAGTACTTC. As protein: CASSSGTGGYEQYF.